A selection of T cell receptor beta chains follows, all from one sample in a study of CD8 T cell repertoires and HIV-1 epitope variants. Which antigens these TCRs recognize remains unknown. Here immunoSEQ multiplex PCR was the method, and the copy in TCRdb shows in-frame clones only, minus some. The sample yields about 5,000 clones, around two thirds seen once. What was sequenced was cultured CD8+ T cells derived from PBMCs. These receptors all come from a male donor with HIV. Each CDR3 is given with its conserved first and last residue.

>TRBJ2-7|TRBV25-1
CASSEGDGRYEQYF
>TRBJ1-6|TRBV28
CASNRGVEYNSPLHF
>TRBJ2-3|TRBV28
CASSLMSGSTDTQYF
>TRBJ2-7|TRBV2
CASSSLAGEKYEQYF
>TRBJ1-6|TRBV27
CASSWDSYNSPLHF
>TRBJ1-1|TRBV29-1
CSAREATEAFF
>TRBJ2-1|TRBV11-3
CASSFQGGQGVNEQFF
>TRBJ1-5|TRBV5-5
CASSLAWQTGQPQHF
>TRBJ2-1|TRBV2
CASSLSGGDYNEQFF
>TRBJ2-3|TRBV5-1
CASSLGGIGTDTQYF
>TRBJ1-2|TRBV9
CASSHPRQGIGRGYTF
>TRBJ2-1|TRBV28
CASSLWGTDNEQFF
>TRBJ2-3|TRBV5-1
CASSLDRTSTDTQYF
>TRBJ2-1|TRBV7-6
CASSYGSYEQFF
>TRBJ1-1|TRBV5-4
CASSFLGGAFDTEAFF
>TRBJ2-7|TRBV6-5
CASSYSSTGLNEQYF
>TRBJ2-7|TRBV27
CASSQGLGQGVYEQYF
>TRBJ1-1|TRBV7-9
CASSLHTGFITEAFF
>TRBJ2-4|TRBV5-1
CASSPEKGTGSLAKNIQYF
>TRBJ1-1|TRBV12-5
CVTRGAFF
>TRBJ1-1|TRBV13
CASSQTGGSGMNTEAFF
>TRBJ1-4|TRBV7-9
CASSPSAGGNEKLFF
>TRBJ1-2|TRBV28
CASSPYGGPSSLPYGYTF
>TRBJ2-7|TRBV5-1
CASSLTDSYEQYF
>TRBJ2-6|TRBV15
CATSRDRGSGANVLTF
>TRBJ2-1|TRBV27
CASSLGQGAWGEQFF
>TRBJ2-3|TRBV4-1
CASSQDFPTSTDTQYF
>TRBJ2-2|TRBV28
CASLRDFYTGELFF
>TRBJ1-4|TRBV7-2
CASSGAGAREKLFF
>TRBJ2-3|TRBV11-2
CASSPGNTDTQYF
>TRBJ2-1|TRBV7-9
CASSPGATNEQFF
>TRBJ2-6|TRBV6-1
CASSPGFTGANVLTF
>TRBJ1-5|TRBV7-2
CASSLTQGRDQPQHF
>TRBJ2-3|TRBV16
CASSLGGAKSDTQYF
>TRBJ2-3|TRBV27
CASSFILAGGPDTQYF
>TRBJ2-1|TRBV7-9
CASSSVSGGEDEQFF
>TRBJ1-1|TRBV27
CASREQNTEAFF
>TRBJ1-4|TRBV11-2
CASSLQDSFNEKLFF
>TRBJ1-5|TRBV13
CASSLGNQPQHF
>TRBJ2-1|TRBV7-2
CASSPSSVEQFF
>TRBJ1-1|TRBV15
CATSRDRDISEAFF
>TRBJ2-2|TRBV15
CATHHSNTGELFF
>TRBJ2-1|TRBV11-2
CASSLVRGILNEQFF
>TRBJ2-2|TRBV9
CASSVTGELFF
>TRBJ2-5|TRBV28
CASSSHYQETQYF
>TRBJ2-1|TRBV19
CASSIRPPQEEQFF
>TRBJ1-4|TRBV28
CASSLASGGDNEKLFF
>TRBJ2-7|TRBV7-2
CASSFGTSGYEQYF
>TRBJ2-1|TRBV6-5
CASSYSARVGEQFF
>TRBJ1-3|TRBV7-2
CASSLGGPGNTIYF
>TRBJ2-7|TRBV7-9
CASSLGRAEVQGWYEQYF
>TRBJ1-2|TRBV6-1
CASSAPGTGDYGYTF
>TRBJ1-1|TRBV9
CASSVGAGGLNTEAFF
>TRBJ1-1|TRBV5-4
CASSPGQRTEAFF
>TRBJ2-5|TRBV5-4
CASSAVIGGNQETQYF
>TRBJ1-3|TRBV19
CASIRSPIAGNTIYF
>TRBJ1-1|TRBV5-5
CASSAGVNTEAFF